Presented here are 18 T cell receptor beta chains from one specimen sequenced in a study of cytomegalovirus exposure and HLA in healthy donors. The study ran its PCR with 60 Vbeta and 13 Jbeta primers. The repertoire was sequenced with immunoSEQ multiplex PCR; TCRdb's copy has only in-frame clones and lacks some. The data show 130,000 or so clones, approximately 8% seen once. What was sequenced was PBMCs. These receptors were taken from a woman in her thirties or forties in good health and CMV-seropositive.

This clone showed up just a few times. The chain joins TRBV6-5 to TRBJ1-5; D is unresolved. Between the trimmed V and J ends, which lost 6 bases and 4 bases, there was a span of 7 bases. This CDR3 has 12 amino acids. The germline V gene has CDR1 MNHEY and CDR2 SVGAGI. The CDR3 sequence is CASRRLNQPQHF. CDR3 DNA: TGTGCCAGCAGACGACTGAATCAGCCCCAGCATTTT.

This chain uses TRBV2 with TRBJ1-4; a weak D match, TRBD1 (5 bases). V lost 6 bases and J lost 7, with 15 bases in between. The germline gives CDR1 SNHLY, CDR2 FYNNEI. The CDR3 spans 14 residues. The CDR3 DNA follows: TGTGCCAGCAGGGATAGGGGTTATAGTGAAAAACTGTTTTTT. It yields the protein CASRDRGYSEKLFF.

Only a few counts were recorded for this clone. V gene TRBV9 combines with J gene TRBJ2-1, with 10 positions matching TRBD2. The CDR3 sequence is 17 residues long. With 4 bases clipped from V and 0 bases from J, the junction kept 7 bases outside the gene matches. Germline assignment: CDR1 SGDLS and CDR2 YYNGEE. CDR3 protein: CASSTLAGFTSYNEQFF. The CDR3 DNA is TGTGCCAGCAGCACACTAGCGGGGTTTACCTCCTACAATGAGCAGTTCTTC.

The chain joins TRBV6-5 to TRBJ1-2; D ambiguous. V dropped 7 bases and J dropped 5 bases, with 8 bases sitting between them. Germline assignment: CDR1 MNHEY and CDR2 SVGAGI. The CDR3 length is 11 residues. Here the CDR3 reads CASTNLYGYTF. CDR3 coding DNA: TGTGCCAGCACCAACTTATATGGCTACACCTTC.

V is TRBV28 and J is TRBJ2-4; 9 bases are shared with TRBD2. Germline lookup yields CDR1 MDHEN and CDR2 SYDVKM. The CDR3 sequence is 18 residues long. V shed 7 bases and J 0 bases; nucleotides not matched to a gene: 13. CDR3 bases: TGTGCCAGCAAGGCGGGGGGGTCGAACGTCCTAGCCAAAAACATTCAGTACTTC. Its translation is CASKAGGSNVLAKNIQYF. Together with reference TRBV28 and TRBJ2-4, the CDR3 gives the full variable domain: DVKVTQSSRYLVKRTGEKVFLECVQDMDHENMFWYRQDPGLGLRLIYFSYDVKMKEKGDIPEGYSVSREKKERFSLILESASTNQTSMYLCASKAGGSNVLAKNIQYFGAGTRLSVL.

By share, this clone counts as medium-sized. V and J are TRBV6-1 and TRBJ1-2; tentatively, D is TRBD1 (5 bases). The ends were cut back, 3 bases at V and 8 bases at J, with 13 bases in the middle. CDR1 is MNHNS, CDR2 SASEGT, per germline. The CDR3 length is 13 residues. The CDR3 bases are TGTGCCAGCAGTGACGGTGGAGGGGAAGGCTACACCTTC. Translating gives CASSDGGGEGYTF.

The CDR3 bases are TGTGCCAGCAGCTTAGATAATCGGGGAACTGAAGCTTTCTTT. Protein: CASSLDNRGTEAFF. The rearrangement links TRBV11-2 to TRBJ1-1; D gene unclear. The CDR3 extends over 14 amino acids. The germline gives CDR1 SGHAT, CDR2 FQNNGV. V gave up 0 bases and J gave up 5 bases, with 10 bases separating them.

CDR3 in DNA: TGTGCCAGCAGCCTCGGGACAGGGGGCTCCTACTATGGCTACACCTTC. Amino acids: CASSLGTGGSYYGYTF. The J gene is TRBJ1-2, the V gene TRBV14; TRBD1 matches at 12 bases. The germline V gene encodes CDR1 SGHDN and CDR2 FVKESK. The CDR3 has 16 amino acids. J gave up 3 bases and V 4 bases, and 6 bases lay outside the gene matches. Full variable domain (remainder filled in from reference TRBV14 and TRBJ1-2): EAGVTQFPSHSVIEKGQTVTLRCDPISGHDNLYWYRRVMGKEIKFLLHFVKESKQDESGMPNNRFLAERTGGTYSTLKVQPAELEDSGVYFCASSLGTGGSYYGYTFGSGTRLTVV.

This clone occurred a few times. The chain recombines TRBV5-6 with TRBJ1-5, with 7 positions matching TRBD1. The CDR3 consists of 13 residues. V trimming: 0 bases; J trimming: 7 bases; junction bases outside the gene matches: 1. Germline V gives CDR1 SGHDT, CDR2 YYEEEE. CDR3 DNA: TGTGCCAGCAGCTTGGACAGGGGACAGCCCCAGCATTTT. It is translated as CASSLDRGQPQHF.

This chain joins TRBV5-1 and TRBJ1-1; the D is unclear. Germline assignment: CDR1 SGHRS and CDR2 YFSETQ. This CDR3 is built from 16 residues. V lost 1 base, J lost 0 bases, and 13 bases lay in between. CDR3 in amino acids: CASSLPPGGMNTEAFF. For the CDR3, the DNA is TGCGCCAGCAGCTTGCCCCCAGGAGGGATGAACACTGAAGCTTTCTTT.

This clone was detected only a few times. The chain carries TRBV6-5 and TRBJ1-1; D not resolved. The V end lost 7 bases, the J end lost 5 bases, and 14 bases lay between the germline ends. In germline, CDR1 is MNHEY, CDR2 SVGAGI. The CDR3 totals 13 residues. CDR3 protein: CASNPPGSTEAFF. CDR3 in DNA: TGTGCCAGCAATCCACCCGGGAGTACTGAAGCTTTCTTT.

A few counts support this clone. The chain is built from TRBV27 and TRBJ2-7, with TRBD1 as a possible D gene (6 bases). V gave up 3 bases and J gave up 2 bases, with 11 bases separating them. Germline V gene sequence: CDR1 MNHEY, CDR2 SMNVEV (reference sequence). The CDR3 runs to 14 residues. DNA of the CDR3: TGTGCCAGCAGTTTTTCAGGACAGACCTACGAGCAGTACTTC. It yields the protein CASSFSGQTYEQYF.

The rearrangement joins TRBV7-9 to TRBJ2-2; 10 nucleotides align to TRBD1. CDR1 SEHNR and CDR2 FQNEAQ come from the germline V gene (reference sequence). The CDR3 sequence is 16 residues long. J lost 3 bases, V lost 3 bases, and 4 bases had no gene match. The CDR3 DNA follows: TGTGCCAGCAGCTTTCGGGGACAGGGGTACACCGGGGAGCTGTTTTTT. This translates into CASSFRGQGYTGELFF.

This rearrangement joins TRBV2 to TRBJ1-1, with D perhaps TRBD1 (6 bases). CDR1 is SNHLY and CDR2 is FYNNEI in the germline V gene. V was shortened by 9 bases and J by 0 bases, with 17 bases between the two germline ends. The CDR3 spans 15 residues. The CDR3 DNA is TGTGCCAGTCTCGGACAGAGTGTTATGAACACTGAAGCTTTCTTT. This gives the protein CASLGQSVMNTEAFF.

This clone has just a few counts. The chain carries TRBV30 and TRBJ2-5, with 9 bases identical to TRBD1. The CDR3 totals 14 residues. Trimming took 6 bases from V and 3 from J; bases not matched to a gene: 8. CDR1 and CDR2 (germline): GTSNPN, SVGIG (reference sequence). CDR3: CACFPGQGKETQYF. In DNA form, the CDR3 reads TGTGCCTGCTTTCCGGGACAGGGAAAAGAGACCCAGTACTTC.

The gene calls are TRBV7-9 and TRBJ1-4; the match to TRBD1 covers 8 bases. V gave up 6 bases and J gave up 7 bases; unmatched junction bases: 10. Germline V gene lookup returns CDR1 SEHNR and CDR2 FQNEAQ (reference sequence). The CDR3 consists of 15 residues. The CDR3 nucleotides are TGTGCCAGCAGTTTCAGAGTCACAGGGGGTGAAAAACTGTTTTTT. This encodes CASSFRVTGGEKLFF. Drawing the rest from reference TRBV7-9 and TRBJ1-4, the complete variable domain is DTGVSQNPRHKITKRGQNVTFRCDPISEHNRLYWYRQTLGQGPEFLTYFQNEAQLEKSRLLSDRFSAERPKGSFSTLEIQRTEQGDSAMYLCASSFRVTGGEKLFFGSGTQLSVL.

This clone has just a few counts. J is TRBJ1-3 and V is TRBV13; perhaps TRBD1 as D (5 bases). Germline V lookup: CDR1 PRHDT, CDR2 FYEKMQ (reference sequence). V was pared by 8 bases and J by 4 bases, with 15 bases between. The CDR3 is made up of 14 amino acids. The CDR3 DNA is TGTGCCAGCCTGATGGAGGGGCTCGGAAACACCATATATTTT. Protein sequence: CASLMEGLGNTIYF.

This clone was recorded a few times. This chain uses TRBV19 with TRBJ1-1, with 10 bases matching TRBD1. CDR3 length: 13 amino acids. V shed 8 bases and J 11 bases; nucleotides not matched to a gene: 11. Germline-derived CDR1 and CDR2 are LNHDA and SQIVND (reference sequence). The CDR3 DNA follows: TGTGCCAGTGGGAAAGACAGGGGGCGGCACGCTTTCTTT. It is translated as CASGKDRGRHAFF. Full variable domain (outside the CDR3, taken from reference TRBV19 and TRBJ1-1): DGGITQSPKYLFRKEGQNVTLSCEQNLNHDAMYWYRQDPGQGLRLIYYSQIVNDFQKGDIAEGYSVSREKKESFPLTVTSAQKNPTAFYLCASGKDRGRHAFFGQGTRLTVV.